Below are 6 T cell receptor beta chains sequenced from a single sample in a study of blood T cell repertoires in COVID-19. This table comes from immunoSEQ multiplex PCR, and its TCRdb copy is limited to in-frame clones, with some not included. The repertoire holds about 72,000 clones, about 81% seen once, with approximately 19% in the top ten. The sample consisted of peripheral blood. These receptor sequences come from a human donor in a cohort sampled during active COVID-19.

The V gene is TRBV5-1, the J gene TRBJ1-6; D gene unclear. Per the germline V gene, CDR1 is SGHRS and CDR2 is YFSETQ. Trimming took off 0 bases at V and 5 bases at J, with 3 bases between the two ends. The CDR3 is 13 amino acids. CDR3 DNA: TGCGCCAGCAGCTTGGAGCATAATTCACCCCTCCACTTT. This sequence encodes CASSLEHNSPLHF.

This chain joins TRBV29-1 and TRBJ2-3, with TRBD2 matching 7 bases. In germline, CDR1 is SQVTM, CDR2 ANQGSEA. The CDR3 length is 14 residues. V shed 4 bases, J shed 1 base, and the junction held 5 bases outside the gene matches. CDR3 loop: CSVGGAGGTDTQYF. CDR3 nucleotide sequence: TGCAGCGTTGGTGGGGCGGGGGGCACAGATACGCAGTATTTT.

The CDR3 spells CASSLVGGTEAFF. CDR3 nucleotides: TGTGCCAGCAGCCTAGTAGGGGGCACTGAAGCTTTCTTT. The chain employs TRBV12-3 or TRBV12-4 and TRBJ1-1, with D possibly matching TRBD1 (6 bases). The CDR3 is 13 residues long. Trimming removed 6 bases from V and 4 bases from J, with 12 bases in between.

V is TRBV2 and J is TRBJ1-2; no clear D. The CDR3 has 13 amino acids. Germline assignment: CDR1 SNHLY and CDR2 FYNNEI. Trimming cost V 6 bases and J 5 bases, with 13 bases left between them. The DNA of the CDR3 is TGTGCCAGCAGCCTGGGAGGGAATTATGGCTACACCTTC. Translating gives CASSLGGNYGYTF.

The genes are TRBV4-1 and TRBJ2-3, with 8 positions matching TRBD1. V dropped 5 bases and J dropped 3; count of bases not matched to a gene: 13. Germline lookup yields CDR1 MGHRA and CDR2 YSYEKL. The CDR3 is made up of 17 amino acids. CDR3 loop: CASSGPDRGRGTDTQYF. The CDR3 bases are TGCGCCAGCAGCGGACCCGACAGGGGACGTGGGACAGATACGCAGTATTTT.

The rearrangement links TRBV5-8 to TRBJ2-3; D unresolved. Germline V gene sequence: CDR1 SGHTS, CDR2 YDEGEE. The germline V and J ends were trimmed by 0 bases and 6 bases, with 8 bases remaining between them. The CDR3 length is 13 residues. As DNA, the CDR3 is TGTGCCAGCAGCTTGGGCCAGCGTGATACGCAGTATTTT. This encodes CASSLGQRDTQYF.